The rows below give T cell receptor beta chains drawn from one sample of a study of T cell responses to AZD1222 COVID-19 vaccine. Profiled with immunoSEQ multiplex PCR; TCRdb holds only in-frame clones, not every one. The data hold some 110,000 clones, with 88% observed a single time. Sequences were derived from peripheral blood, sampled on day 0 of AZD1222 vaccination. The receptors originated from an adult in good health. CDR3s include the opening cysteine and the closing phenylalanine or tryptophan. A D gene is named only where the DNA matches it firmly. Part of the rows lack a size; the others show once, few, many or a class for expanded clones.

v_gene	abundance	j_gene	d_gene	CDR3aa	CDR3nt
TRBV7-2	.	TRBJ2-7	TRBD2	CASRELAGVSSYEQYF	TGTGCCAGCAGAGAACTAGCGGGGGTGAGCTCCTACGAGCAGTACTTC
TRBV29-1	.	TRBJ2-1	TRBD1	CSVLMGQGGEQFF	TGCAGCGTTTTAATGGGACAGGGTGGTGAGCAGTTCTTC
TRBV29-1	.	TRBJ1-2	.	CSARTGGKAPYGYTF	TGCAGCGCCCGCACGGGGGGTAAGGCTCCCTATGGCTACACCTTC
TRBV7-2	.	TRBJ2-1	.	CASSLGGGAAYNEQFF	TGTGCCAGCAGCTTAGGTGGGGGGGCCGCCTACAATGAGCAGTTCTTC
TRBV9	.	TRBJ1-1	TRBD1	CASSPATDRVNTEAFF	TGTGCCAGCAGCCCCGCGACCGACAGGGTGAACACTGAAGCTTTCTTT
TRBV9	.	TRBJ2-2	TRBD1	CASNGQGAAGELFF	TGTGCCAGCAACGGACAGGGGGCCGCCGGGGAGCTGTTTTTT
TRBV28	.	TRBJ2-5	.	CASSFTSGGETQYF	TGTGCCAGCAGTTTCACGTCGGGTGGGGAGACCCAGTACTTC
TRBV30	few	TRBJ1-5	.	CAWGTGYNQPQHF	TGTGCCTGGGGTACAGGGTACAATCAGCCCCAGCATTTT
TRBV4-3	.	TRBJ2-6	TRBD2	CASSARRESGANVLTF	TGCGCCAGCAGCGCCCGGCGGGAGTCTGGGGCCAACGTCCTGACTTTC
TRBV3-1/TRBV3-2	.	TRBJ2-7	.	CASSQGRPGRPAAQYF	TGTGCCAGCAGCCAAGGGCGCCCAGGGCGGCCCGCGGCGCAGTACTTC
TRBV11-2	.	TRBJ1-2	.	CASSLGVSGALWYGYTF	TGTGCCAGCAGCTTAGGTGTGTCGGGGGCGCTTTGGTATGGCTACACCTTC
TRBV2	.	TRBJ1-5	TRBD1	CASSGFGTASGQPQHF	TGTGCCAGCAGTGGATTCGGGACAGCCTCCGGACAGCCCCAGCATTTT
TRBV7-6	.	TRBJ1-6	TRBD1	CASSRGGDSFYNSPLHF	TGTGCCAGCAGCCGGGGGGGGGACAGCTTTTATAATTCACCCCTCCACTTT
TRBV4-3	.	TRBJ1-3	.	CASSPGRSGNTIYF	TGCGCCAGCAGCCCTGGTCGTTCTGGAAACACCATATATTTT
TRBV24-1	.	TRBJ1-6	.	CATSDGFRSRGNSPLHF	TGTGCCACCAGTGATGGTTTCAGGAGTCGGGGGAATTCACCCCTCCACTTT
TRBV7-3	.	TRBJ1-1	TRBD1	CASSLGQVNTEAFF	TGTGCCAGCAGCCTCGGACAGGTGAACACTGAAGCTTTCTTT
TRBV19	.	TRBJ1-2	.	CASSITSNYGYTF	TGTGCCAGTAGTATCACAAGTAACTATGGCTACACCTTC
TRBV7-8	.	TRBJ1-5	TRBD1	CASSSQTGGFGNQPQHF	TGTGCCAGCAGCTCCCAGACAGGGGGCTTCGGAAATCAGCCCCAGCATTTT
TRBV6-2/TRBV6-3	.	TRBJ1-5	TRBD1	CASSPPRDRGSNQPQHF	TGTGCCAGCAGCCCTCCCCGGGACAGGGGAAGCAATCAGCCCCAGCATTTT
TRBV4-1	.	TRBJ1-2	.	CASSQVDLGFRTGYTF	TGCGCCAGCAGCCAAGTGGACTTAGGCTTTAGGACGGGCTACACCTTC
TRBV6-2/TRBV6-3	.	TRBJ2-3	TRBD2	CASSRERGTSDTQYF	TGTGCCAGCAGTAGAGAGCGGGGGACCTCAGATACGCAGTATTTT
TRBV3-1/TRBV3-2	.	TRBJ1-6	TRBD1	CASSQGQFNSPLHF	TGTGCCAGCAGCCAGGGACAGTTTAATTCACCCCTCCACTTT
TRBV19	.	TRBJ2-7	TRBD1	CASTRTGDLDEQYF	TGTGCCAGTACCCGGACAGGAGACCTAGACGAGCAGTACTTC